This T cell receptor (beta chain) emerged from a study of shared clonotypes between healthy human individuals. Germline-derived CDR1 and CDR2 are SNHLY and FYNNEI. CDR3 length equals 12 residues. V was trimmed by 8 bases and J by 5 bases, leaving 12 bases between them. Study-wide results and limits: Generation probabilities of non-shared clonotypes were lower (relative to those shared by all four donors). Across subsets, estimated richness was generally greater for naive than for memory populations. Sorted-subset samples were not fully sequenced, rarefaction indicated.

TCRdb keeps only in-frame clones here, not all; method: immunoSEQ multiplex PCR. This sample yields millions of clones, of which about 95% are seen a single time; roughly 1% belongs to the top ten. Notes on this clone: Its antigen remains unidentified.

Cells designated naive CD8 were CD45RO-negative and were positively selected for CCR7, with terminally differentiated effector memory CD45RA+ cells excluded. The study enrolled healthy HIV-negative adults without recent acute infections or vaccinations as donors. V and J are TRBV2 and TRBJ2-5, with D tentatively TRBD1 (5 bases). Sequences were obtained from naive CD8+ T cells sorted from blood. This clonotype originated in a young man in good health. The CDR3 coding sequence is TGTGCCAGCTCGGCAGGGCGGGAGACCCAGTACTTC. Encoded protein: CASSAGRETQYF.